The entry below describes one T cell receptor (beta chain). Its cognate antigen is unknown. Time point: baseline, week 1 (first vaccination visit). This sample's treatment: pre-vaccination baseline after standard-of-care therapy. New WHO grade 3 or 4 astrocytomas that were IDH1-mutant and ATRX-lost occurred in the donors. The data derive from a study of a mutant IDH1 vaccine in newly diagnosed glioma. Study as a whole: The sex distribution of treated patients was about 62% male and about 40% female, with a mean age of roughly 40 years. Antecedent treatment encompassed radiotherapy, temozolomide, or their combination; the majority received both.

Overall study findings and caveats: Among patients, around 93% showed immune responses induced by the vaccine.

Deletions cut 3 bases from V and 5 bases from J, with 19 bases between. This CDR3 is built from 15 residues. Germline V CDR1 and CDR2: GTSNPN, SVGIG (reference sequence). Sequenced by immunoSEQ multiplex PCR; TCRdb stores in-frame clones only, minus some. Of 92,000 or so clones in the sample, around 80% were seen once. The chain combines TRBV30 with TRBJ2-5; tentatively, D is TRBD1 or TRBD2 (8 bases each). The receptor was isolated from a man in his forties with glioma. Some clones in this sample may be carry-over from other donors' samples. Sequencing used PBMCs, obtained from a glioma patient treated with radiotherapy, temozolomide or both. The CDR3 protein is CAWRPDRGGRETQYF. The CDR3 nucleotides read TGTGCCTGGAGACCCGACAGGGGCGGGAGGGAGACCCAGTACTTC.